One sample yielded the 2 T cell receptor beta chains listed below, sequenced in a study of T cell responses to AZD1222 COVID-19 vaccine. TCRdb's table, derived via immunoSEQ multiplex PCR, lists solely in-frame clones and lacks some. The sample has over 100,000 clones, roughly nine tenths seen once. Sample: peripheral blood, taken 28 days after the second dose of the MenACWY control vaccine. The receptor source for this set is an adult who received the MenACWY meningococcal vaccine as a control.

The gene calls are TRBV12-3 or TRBV12-4 and TRBJ1-5, with D unclear. The CDR3 sequence is 13 residues long. V shed 5 bases and J shed 6 bases, with 11 bases lying between them. CDR3 sequence reads: CASSAPGGQPQHF. In DNA, the CDR3 is TGTGCCAGCAGTGCCCCAGGAGGTCAGCCCCAGCATTTT.

V and J are TRBV7-9 and TRBJ2-7, with D possibly matching TRBD2 (6 bases). The V and J ends lost 1 base and 0 bases respectively, with 10 bases between them. In germline, CDR1 is SEHNR, CDR2 FQNEAQ (reference sequence). The CDR3 length is 15 residues. CDR3 in DNA: TGTGCCAGCAGCTTAGTAGGGAGGAGCTCCTACGAGCAGTACTTC. Translation: CASSLVGRSSYEQYF.